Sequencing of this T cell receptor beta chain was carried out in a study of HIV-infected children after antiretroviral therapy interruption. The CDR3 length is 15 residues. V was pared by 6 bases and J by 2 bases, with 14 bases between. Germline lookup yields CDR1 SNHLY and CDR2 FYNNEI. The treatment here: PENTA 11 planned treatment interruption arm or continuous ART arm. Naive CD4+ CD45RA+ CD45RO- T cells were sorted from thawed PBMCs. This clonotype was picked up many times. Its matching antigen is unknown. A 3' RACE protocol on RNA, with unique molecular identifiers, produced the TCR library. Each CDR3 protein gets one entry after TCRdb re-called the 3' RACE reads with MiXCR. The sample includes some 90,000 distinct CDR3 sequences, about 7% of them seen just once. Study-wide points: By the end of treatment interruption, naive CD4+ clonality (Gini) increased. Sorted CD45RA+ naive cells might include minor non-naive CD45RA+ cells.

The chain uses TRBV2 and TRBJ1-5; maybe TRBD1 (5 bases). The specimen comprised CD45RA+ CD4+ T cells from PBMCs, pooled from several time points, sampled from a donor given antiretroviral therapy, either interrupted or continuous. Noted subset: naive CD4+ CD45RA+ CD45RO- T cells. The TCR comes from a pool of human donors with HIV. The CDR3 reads CASRSSRGGNQPQHF. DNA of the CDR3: TGTGCCAGCAGGTCCTCGAGGGGTGGCAATCAGCCCCAGCATTTT. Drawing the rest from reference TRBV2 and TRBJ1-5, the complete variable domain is EPEVTQTPSHQVTQMGQEVILRCVPISNHLYFYWYRQILGQKVEFLVSFYNNEISEKSEIFDDQFSVERPDGSNFTLKIRSTKLEDSAMYFCASRSSRGGNQPQHFGDGTRLSIL.